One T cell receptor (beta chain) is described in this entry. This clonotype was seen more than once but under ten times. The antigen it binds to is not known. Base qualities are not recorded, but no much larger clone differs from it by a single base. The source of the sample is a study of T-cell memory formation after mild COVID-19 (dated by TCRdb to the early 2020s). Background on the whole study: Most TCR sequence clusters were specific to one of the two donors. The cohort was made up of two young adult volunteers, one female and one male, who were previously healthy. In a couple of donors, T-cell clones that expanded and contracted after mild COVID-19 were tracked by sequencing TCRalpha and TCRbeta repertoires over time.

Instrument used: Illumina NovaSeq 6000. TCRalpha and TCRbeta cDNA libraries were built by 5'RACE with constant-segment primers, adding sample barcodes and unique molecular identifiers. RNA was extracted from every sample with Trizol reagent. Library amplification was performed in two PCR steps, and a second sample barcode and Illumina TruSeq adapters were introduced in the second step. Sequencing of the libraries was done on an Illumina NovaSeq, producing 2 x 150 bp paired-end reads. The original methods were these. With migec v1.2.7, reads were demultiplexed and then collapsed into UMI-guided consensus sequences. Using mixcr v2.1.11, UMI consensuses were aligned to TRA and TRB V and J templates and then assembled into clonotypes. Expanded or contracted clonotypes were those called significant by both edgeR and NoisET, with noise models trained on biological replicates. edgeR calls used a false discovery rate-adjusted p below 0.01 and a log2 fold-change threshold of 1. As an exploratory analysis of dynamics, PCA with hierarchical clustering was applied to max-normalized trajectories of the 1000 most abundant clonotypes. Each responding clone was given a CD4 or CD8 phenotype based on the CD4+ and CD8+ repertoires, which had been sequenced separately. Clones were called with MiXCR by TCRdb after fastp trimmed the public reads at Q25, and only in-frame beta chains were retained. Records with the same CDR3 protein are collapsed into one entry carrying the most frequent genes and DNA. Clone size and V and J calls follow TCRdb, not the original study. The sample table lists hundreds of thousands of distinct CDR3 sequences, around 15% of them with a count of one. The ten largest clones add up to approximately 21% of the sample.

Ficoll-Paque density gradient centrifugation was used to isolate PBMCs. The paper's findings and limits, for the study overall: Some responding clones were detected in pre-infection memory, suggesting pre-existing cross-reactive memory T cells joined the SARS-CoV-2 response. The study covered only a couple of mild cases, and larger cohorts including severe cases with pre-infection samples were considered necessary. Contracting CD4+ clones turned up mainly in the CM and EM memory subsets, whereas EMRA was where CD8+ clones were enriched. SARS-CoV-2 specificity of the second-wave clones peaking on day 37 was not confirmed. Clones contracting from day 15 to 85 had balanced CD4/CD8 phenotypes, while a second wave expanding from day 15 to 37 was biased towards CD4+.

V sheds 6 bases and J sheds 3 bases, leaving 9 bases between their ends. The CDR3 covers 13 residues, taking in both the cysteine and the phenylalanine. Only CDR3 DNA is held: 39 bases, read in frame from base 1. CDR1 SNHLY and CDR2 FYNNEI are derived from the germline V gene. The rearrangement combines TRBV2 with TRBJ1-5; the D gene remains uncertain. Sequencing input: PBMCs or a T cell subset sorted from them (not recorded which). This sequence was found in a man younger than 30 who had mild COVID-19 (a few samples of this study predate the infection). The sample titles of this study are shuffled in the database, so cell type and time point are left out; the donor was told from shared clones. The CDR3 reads CASSPPANQPQHF. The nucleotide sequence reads TGTGCCAGCAGCCCCCCGGCCAATCAGCCCCAGCATTTT. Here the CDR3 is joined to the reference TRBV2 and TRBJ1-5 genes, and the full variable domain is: EPEVTQTPSHQVTQMGQEVILRCVPISNHLYFYWYRQILGQKVEFLVSFYNNEISEKSEIFDDQFSVERPDGSNFTLKIRSTKLEDSAMYFCASSPPANQPQHFGDGTRLSIL.